The present T cell receptor (beta chain) was sequenced within a study of OX40 agonist ivuxolimab in advanced cancers. Study-wide results and limits: Averaged across samples, CD8+ T cells carried more expanded clones than CD4+ did.

This clone was detected only once. Its antigen is unknown. TCRdb's table, derived via immunoSEQ multiplex PCR, lists solely in-frame clones and lacks some. This sample carries about 60,000 clones, 87% of them seen once, and the ten largest clones take more than 15%. Germline V gives CDR1 SGHNT, CDR2 YYREEE (reference sequence). CDR3 length equals 14 residues. V was pared by 4 bases and J by 9 bases, with 12 bases of the junction left unmatched. This sample comprised CD4+ or CD8+ T cells sorted from blood, obtained in a trial of the OX40 agonist ivuxolimab. The genes are TRBV5-4 and TRBJ2-5; 7 bases agree with TRBD2. The source of this sequence is an adult with an advanced solid tumor such as melanoma, head and neck, liver or kidney cancer. The CDR3 loop reads CASSITGTNLPQYF. As DNA, the CDR3 is TGTGCCAGCAGCATCACCGGGACTAACCTACCCCAGTACTTC.